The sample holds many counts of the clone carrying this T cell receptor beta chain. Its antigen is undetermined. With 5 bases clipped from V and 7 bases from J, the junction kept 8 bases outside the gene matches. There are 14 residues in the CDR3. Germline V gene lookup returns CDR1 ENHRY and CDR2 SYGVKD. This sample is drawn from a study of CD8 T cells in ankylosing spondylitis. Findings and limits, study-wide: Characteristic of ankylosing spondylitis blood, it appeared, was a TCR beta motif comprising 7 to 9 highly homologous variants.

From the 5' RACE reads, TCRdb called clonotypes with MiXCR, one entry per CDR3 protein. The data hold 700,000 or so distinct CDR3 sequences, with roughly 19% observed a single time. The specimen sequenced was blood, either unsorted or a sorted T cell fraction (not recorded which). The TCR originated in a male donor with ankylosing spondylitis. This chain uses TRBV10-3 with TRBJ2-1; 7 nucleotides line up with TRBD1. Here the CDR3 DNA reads TGTGCCATCAGTACCCCGGGACAGATTAATGAGCAGTTCTTC. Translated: CAISTPGQINEQFF.